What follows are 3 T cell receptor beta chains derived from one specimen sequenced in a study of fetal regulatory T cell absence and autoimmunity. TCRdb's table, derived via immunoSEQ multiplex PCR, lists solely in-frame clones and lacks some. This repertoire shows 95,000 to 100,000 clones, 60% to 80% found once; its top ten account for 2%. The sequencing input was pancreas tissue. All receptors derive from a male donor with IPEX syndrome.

The CDR3 DNA sequence: TGTGCCAGCAGTTACCAGCATGAGCAGTTCTTC. Encoded protein: CASSYQHEQFF. The chain has TRBV6-5 and TRBJ2-1; D unresolved. The CDR3 sequence is 11 residues long. Germline V gives CDR1 MNHEY, CDR2 SVGAGI. V dropped 2 bases and J dropped 8 bases, with 4 bases sitting between them.

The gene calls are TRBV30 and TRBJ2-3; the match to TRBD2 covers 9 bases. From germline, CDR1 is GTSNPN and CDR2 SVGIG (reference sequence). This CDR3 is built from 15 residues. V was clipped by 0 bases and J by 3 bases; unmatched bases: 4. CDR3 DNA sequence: TGTGCCTGGAGTGTAACGGGACTAGCAACAGATACGCAGTATTTT. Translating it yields CAWSVTGLATDTQYF.

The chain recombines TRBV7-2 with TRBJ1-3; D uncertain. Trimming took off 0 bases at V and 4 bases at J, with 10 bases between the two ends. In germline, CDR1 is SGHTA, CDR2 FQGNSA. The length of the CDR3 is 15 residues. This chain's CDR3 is CASSLAGRLGNTIYF. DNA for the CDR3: TGTGCCAGCAGCTTAGCGGGGAGATTAGGAAACACCATATATTTT.